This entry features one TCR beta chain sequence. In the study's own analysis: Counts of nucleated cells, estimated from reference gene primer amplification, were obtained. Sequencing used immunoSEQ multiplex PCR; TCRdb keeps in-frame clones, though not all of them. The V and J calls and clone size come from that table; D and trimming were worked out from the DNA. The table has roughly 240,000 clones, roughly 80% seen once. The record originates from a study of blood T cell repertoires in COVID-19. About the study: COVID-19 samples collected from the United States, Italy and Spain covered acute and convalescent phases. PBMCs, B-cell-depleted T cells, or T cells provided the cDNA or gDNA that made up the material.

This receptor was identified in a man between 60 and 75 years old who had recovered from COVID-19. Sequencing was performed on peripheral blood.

CDR3 nucleotides: TGTGCCAGTAGACCCCCCAGGCCTGAAGGCACAGATACGCAGTATTTT. This encodes CASRPPRPEGTDTQYF. The chain links TRBV19 to TRBJ2-3; D uncertain. V was trimmed by 6 bases and J by 1 base, leaving 17 bases between them. Germline assignment: CDR1 LNHDA and CDR2 SQIVND (reference sequence). This CDR3 has 16 residues.